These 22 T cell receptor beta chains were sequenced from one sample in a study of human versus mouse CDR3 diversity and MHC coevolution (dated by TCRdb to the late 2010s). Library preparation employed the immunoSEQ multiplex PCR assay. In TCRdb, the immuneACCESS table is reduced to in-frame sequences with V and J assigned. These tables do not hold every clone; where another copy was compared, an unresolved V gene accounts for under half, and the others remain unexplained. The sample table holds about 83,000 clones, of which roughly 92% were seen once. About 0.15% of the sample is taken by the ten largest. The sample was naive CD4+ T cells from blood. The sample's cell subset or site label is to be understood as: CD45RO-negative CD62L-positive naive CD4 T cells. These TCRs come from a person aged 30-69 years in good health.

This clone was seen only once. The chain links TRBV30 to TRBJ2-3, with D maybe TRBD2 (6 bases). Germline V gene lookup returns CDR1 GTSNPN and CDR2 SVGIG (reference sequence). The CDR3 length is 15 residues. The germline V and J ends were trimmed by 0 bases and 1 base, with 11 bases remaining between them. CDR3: CAWSVGGVGTDTQYF. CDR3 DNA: TGTGCCTGGAGTGTGGGCGGGGTGGGCACAGATACGCAGTATTTT. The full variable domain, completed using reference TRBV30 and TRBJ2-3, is SQTIHQWPATLVQPVGSPLSLECTVEGTSNPNLYWYRQAAGRGLQLLFYSVGIGQISSEVPQNLSASRPQDRQFILSSKKLLLSDSGFYLCAWSVGGVGTDTQYFGPGTRLTVL.

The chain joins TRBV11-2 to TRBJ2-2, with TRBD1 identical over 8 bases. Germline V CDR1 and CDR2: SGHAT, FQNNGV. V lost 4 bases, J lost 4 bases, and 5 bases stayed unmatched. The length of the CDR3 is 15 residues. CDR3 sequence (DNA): TGTGCCAGCAGCTCTCTGACAGGGGTCACCGGGGAGCTGTTTTTT. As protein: CASSSLTGVTGELFF.

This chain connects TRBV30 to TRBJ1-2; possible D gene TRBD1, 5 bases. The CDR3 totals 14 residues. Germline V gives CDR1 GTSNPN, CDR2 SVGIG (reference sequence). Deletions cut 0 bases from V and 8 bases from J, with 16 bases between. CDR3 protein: CAWSVRLSGGGYTF. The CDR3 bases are TGTGCCTGGAGTGTAAGGTTGTCGGGGGGAGGCTACACCTTC.

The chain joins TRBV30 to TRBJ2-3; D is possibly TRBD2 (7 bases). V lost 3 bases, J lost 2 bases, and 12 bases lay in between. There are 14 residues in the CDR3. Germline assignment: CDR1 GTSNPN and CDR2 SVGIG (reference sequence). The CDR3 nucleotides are TGTGCCTGGAGCCTCGGGGGGCCCACAGATACGCAGTATTTT. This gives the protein CAWSLGGPTDTQYF.

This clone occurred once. The CDR3 sequence is CSVSPGQGAGETQYF. The CDR3, as DNA: TGCAGCGTTTCTCCGGGACAGGGGGCGGGGGAGACCCAGTACTTC. The V gene is TRBV29-1, the J gene TRBJ2-5; 12 nucleotides line up with TRBD1. The CDR3 totals 15 residues. V gave up 5 bases and J gave up 5 bases; unmatched junction bases: 9. CDR1 and CDR2 (germline): SQVTM, ANQGSEA.

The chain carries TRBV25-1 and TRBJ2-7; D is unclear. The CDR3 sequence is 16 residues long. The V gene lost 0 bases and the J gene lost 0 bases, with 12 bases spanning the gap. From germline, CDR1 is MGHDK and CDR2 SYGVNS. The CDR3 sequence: CASSEYGGSSSYEQYF. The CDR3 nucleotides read TGTGCCAGCAGTGAATATGGTGGTTCGAGCTCCTACGAGCAGTACTTC.

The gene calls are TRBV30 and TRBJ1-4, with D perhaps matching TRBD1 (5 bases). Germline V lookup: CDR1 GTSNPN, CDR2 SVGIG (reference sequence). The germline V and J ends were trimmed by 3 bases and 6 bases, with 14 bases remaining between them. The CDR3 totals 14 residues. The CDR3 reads CAWRTGGFDEKLFF. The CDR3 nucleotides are TGTGCCTGGAGGACCGGGGGGTTCGATGAAAAACTGTTTTTT.

The CDR3 region is CASSPRSGSLESEQFF. The CDR3 nucleotides are TGTGCCAGCTCACCCCGTAGCGGGAGTCTTGAAAGTGAGCAGTTCTTC. The chain employs TRBV18 and TRBJ2-1, with 9 bases identical to TRBD2. This CDR3 spans 16 amino acids. From germline, CDR1 is KGHSH and CDR2 LQKENI. The V gene end was trimmed by 3 bases and the J gene end by 9 bases; junction bases not matched to a gene: 12.

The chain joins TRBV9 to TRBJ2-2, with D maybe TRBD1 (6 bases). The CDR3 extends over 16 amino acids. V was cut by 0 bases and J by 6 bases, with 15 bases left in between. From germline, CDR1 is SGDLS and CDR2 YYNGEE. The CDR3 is CASSVGQGSSAGELFF. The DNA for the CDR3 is TGTGCCAGCAGCGTAGGGCAGGGGAGTTCCGCCGGGGAGCTGTTTTTT.

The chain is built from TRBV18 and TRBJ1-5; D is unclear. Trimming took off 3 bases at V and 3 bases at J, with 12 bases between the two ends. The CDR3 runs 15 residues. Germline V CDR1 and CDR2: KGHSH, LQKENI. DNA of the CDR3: TGTGCCAGCTCACCGGGCAAAACGTCCAATCAGCCCCAGCATTTT. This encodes CASSPGKTSNQPQHF. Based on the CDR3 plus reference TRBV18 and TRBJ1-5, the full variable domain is NAGVMQNPRHLVRRRGQEARLRCSPMKGHSHVYWYRQLPEEGLKFMVYLQKENIIDESGMPKERFSAEFPKEGPSILRIQQVVRGDSAAYFCASSPGKTSNQPQHFGDGTRLSIL.

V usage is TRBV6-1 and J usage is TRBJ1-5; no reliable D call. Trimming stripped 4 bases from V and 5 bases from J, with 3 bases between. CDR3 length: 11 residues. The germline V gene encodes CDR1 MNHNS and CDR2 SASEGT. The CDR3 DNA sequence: TGTGCCAGCAGTGGAGATCAGCCCCAGCATTTT. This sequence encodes CASSGDQPQHF.

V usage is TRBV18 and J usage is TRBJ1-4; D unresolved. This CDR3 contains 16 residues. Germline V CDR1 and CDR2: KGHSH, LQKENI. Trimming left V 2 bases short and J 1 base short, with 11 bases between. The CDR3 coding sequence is TGTGCCAGCTCACCAAATCAGGCGGGAACTAATGAAAAACTGTTTTTT. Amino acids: CASSPNQAGTNEKLFF.

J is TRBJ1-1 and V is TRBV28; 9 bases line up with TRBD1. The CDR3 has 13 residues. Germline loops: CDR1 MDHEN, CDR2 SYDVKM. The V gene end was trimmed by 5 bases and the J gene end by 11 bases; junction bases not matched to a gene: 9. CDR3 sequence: CASSLQGALRAFF. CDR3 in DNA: TGTGCCAGCAGTCTACAGGGGGCTTTAAGGGCTTTCTTT.

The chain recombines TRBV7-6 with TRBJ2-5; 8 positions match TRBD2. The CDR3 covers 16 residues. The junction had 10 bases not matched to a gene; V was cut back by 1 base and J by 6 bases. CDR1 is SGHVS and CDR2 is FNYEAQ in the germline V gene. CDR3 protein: CASSLGVGSGVKTQYF. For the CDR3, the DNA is TGTGCCAGCAGCTTAGGGGTCGGTAGCGGGGTAAAGACCCAGTACTTC.

DNA for the CDR3: TGTGCCAGCCTTACGCTAAGGACAGATTTTTATAGCAATCAGCCCCAGCATTTT. Protein product: CASLTLRTDFYSNQPQHF. The chain carries TRBV28 and TRBJ1-5, with D perhaps TRBD1 (6 bases). Between the trimmed V and J ends, which lost 8 bases and 0 bases, there was a span of 23 bases. CDR3 length equals 18 residues. The germline gives CDR1 MDHEN, CDR2 SYDVKM.

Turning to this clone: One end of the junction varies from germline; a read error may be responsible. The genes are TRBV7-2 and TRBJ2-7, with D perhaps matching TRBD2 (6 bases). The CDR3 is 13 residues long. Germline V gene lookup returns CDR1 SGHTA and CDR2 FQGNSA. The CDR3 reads CASRLAVGYEQYF. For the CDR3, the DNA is TGTGCCAGCAGATTAGCGGTCGGGTACGAGCAGTACTTC.

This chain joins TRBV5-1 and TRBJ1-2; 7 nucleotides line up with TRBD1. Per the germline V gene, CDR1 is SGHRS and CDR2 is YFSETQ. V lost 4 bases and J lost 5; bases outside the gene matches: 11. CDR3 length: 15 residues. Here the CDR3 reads CASSLRPGQQYGYTF. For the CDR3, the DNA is TGCGCCAGCAGCCTACGACCGGGACAGCAATATGGCTACACCTTC.

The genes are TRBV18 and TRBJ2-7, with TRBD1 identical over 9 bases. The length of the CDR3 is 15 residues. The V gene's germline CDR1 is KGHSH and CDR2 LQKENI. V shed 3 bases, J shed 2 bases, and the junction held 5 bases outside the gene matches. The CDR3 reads CASSPGGTGPYEQYF. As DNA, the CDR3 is TGTGCCAGCTCACCGGGAGGGACAGGGCCCTACGAGCAGTACTTC.

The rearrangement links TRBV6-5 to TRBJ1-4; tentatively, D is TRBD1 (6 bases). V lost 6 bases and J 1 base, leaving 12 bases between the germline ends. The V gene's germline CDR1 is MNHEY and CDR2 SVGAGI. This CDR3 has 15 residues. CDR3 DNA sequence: TGTGCCAGCAGGACAGGTTGGGGAACTAATGAAAAACTGTTTTTT. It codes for CASRTGWGTNEKLFF.

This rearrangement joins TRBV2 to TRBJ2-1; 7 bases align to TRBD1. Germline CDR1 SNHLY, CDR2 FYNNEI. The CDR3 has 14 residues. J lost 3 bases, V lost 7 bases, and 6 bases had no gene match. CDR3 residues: CASMGTVGYNEQFF. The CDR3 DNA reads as TGTGCCAGCATGGGGACAGTTGGCTACAATGAGCAGTTCTTC.

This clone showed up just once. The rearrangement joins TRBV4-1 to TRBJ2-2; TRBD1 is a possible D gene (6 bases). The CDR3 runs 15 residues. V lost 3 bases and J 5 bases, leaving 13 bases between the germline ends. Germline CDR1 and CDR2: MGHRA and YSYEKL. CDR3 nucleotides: TGCGCCAGCAGCCAGGGGCTCCAGGGGACCGGGGAGCTGTTTTTT. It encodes CASSQGLQGTGELFF.

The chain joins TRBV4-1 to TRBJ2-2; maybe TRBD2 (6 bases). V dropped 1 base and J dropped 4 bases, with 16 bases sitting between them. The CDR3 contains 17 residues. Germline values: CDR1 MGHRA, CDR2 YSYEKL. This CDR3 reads CASSQGGTAGFTGELFF. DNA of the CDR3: TGCGCCAGCAGCCAAGGGGGGACTGCTGGGTTCACCGGGGAGCTGTTTTTT.